Given below is one T cell receptor (beta chain) in context. Its specific antigen is unknown. Qualities for individual bases were not recorded, and no much larger clone is one base off. The library was produced with 5' RACE. Sequencing was performed on an Illumina HiSeq 2500. A second PCR of roughly 6 to 12 cycles was run with a J-beta primer mix and a sample-barcoded 5' primer. Each TCR beta cDNA molecule received a unique molecular identifier from a template-switch 5' adaptor carrying 12 random nucleotides. Each sample yielded at least 2.5 million CDR3-containing paired-end reads. First-strand cDNA synthesis was performed from all RNA using the Mint cDNA synthesis kit, with priming by a TRBC-specific oligonucleotide. After uracil-DNA glycosylase treatment, a first 18-cycle PCR used universal primers M1SS and BC2_uni_R on all cDNA. The authors' analysis ran thus. Normalization of each sample was performed by random selection of 1 million high-quality reads, each carrying a distinct molecular identifier. Reads with shared molecular identifiers were discarded instead of being binned into consensus sequences. MiTCR, run with a Q25 quality threshold and the strictest error-elimination algorithm, handled CDR3 identification, clonotype clustering and error correction. A nonparametric unseen species model using Euler transformation provided a lower-bound estimate of total TCR beta diversity. The public reads were run again by TCRdb, first through fastp at Q25 and then through MiXCR, and only productive beta chains were kept. Identical CDR3 protein sequences are pooled into one entry, listed with their most common genes and DNA. Here the V and J calls rest on TCRdb's processing, not on the authors' analysis. The sample data list 1.5 million to 2 million distinct CDR3 sequences, and around half of these were observed just once. The ten top clones hold less than 2.5% of the sample.

Donors were approximately 42 systemically healthy Caucasian individuals from Russia aged 6 to 90 years. Around 10 milliliters of peripheral blood were collected from each donor into EDTA-treated Vacutainer tubes. Ficoll-Paque density-gradient centrifugation was used to isolate PBMCs, with at least 6.5 million per sample. Trizol reagent was used to extract total RNA from PBMCs, with at least 5.5 micrograms per sample. For every donor, flow cytometry on a PBMC aliquot measured the percentage of naive CD45RAhigh/CD27high T cells. The data derive from a study of blood T cells in healthy people across ages (dated by TCRdb to 2015 to 2017). For the study in its entirety: In model experiments, template switching captured roughly one uniquely barcoded TCR beta cDNA molecule for every two T cells. To track age-related changes in TCR beta repertoire diversity, the study relied on deep sequencing normalized with unique cDNA molecular identifiers. The donors were divided into four age groups: young (average approximately 16 years), middle-aged (about 40), aged (roughly 60) and long-lived (more than 75). To avoid experimental bias, donors of different ages were distributed randomly across sequencing lanes. For two donors (one aged 18 to 30 and one aged 80 or older), the study analyzed two additional independent replicas of 1 million unique cDNA reads from the same blood draw. Findings and caveats that apply to the study as a whole: The long-lived group showed more naive CD4+ T cells, fewer expanded clones and increased TCR diversity than the aged group, suggesting age selection. Bulk unsorted PBMC profiling prevented conclusive comparison of naive and antigen-experienced compartments. Because donor CMV infection status was unknown, age-related changes in expanded clonotypes were potentially confounded. Total diversity estimates from one million sequenced T cells were considered lower bounds and underestimates. There was a strong correlation between observed TCR beta diversity and the percentage of naive T cells measured by flow cytometry. Observed TCR beta diversity per million T cells fell roughly linearly with age, and a significant reduction was already apparent by age around 40.

Ends trimmed: V by 5 bases, J by 5 bases; bases unmatched to a gene: 5. From a lookup of the germline V gene (reference sequence), CDR1 and CDR2 are DFQATT and SNEGSKA. Including the terminal cysteine and phenylalanine, the CDR3 comprises 12 residues. The kept DNA is CDR3 alone, 36 bases in frame from the first base. The chain uses TRBV20-1 and TRBJ2-5, with 7 bases in between that match TRBD2. This receptor was obtained from a woman in her thirties or forties in good health. Sequencing was carried out using blood. Read as DNA, the sequence is TGCAGTGCTTTGCGGGAGAGGGAGACCCAGTACTTC. It encodes CSALRERETQYF.